This T cell receptor beta chain originates from a study of T-cell reconstitution after alpha-beta-depleted transplantation in children. Study findings and constraints: Surviving recipient cells, namely T cells and thymic progenitors, were the source of high day-60 TCRbeta diversity in some patients.

Preparing the TCRbeta library involved the use of unique molecular identifiers. TCRdb re-analysed the PCR reads in MiXCR, keeping a single row per CDR3 protein. The profile shows roughly 570,000 distinct CDR3 sequences, over 25% of them singletons. This clonotype was found a few times. The antigen remains unidentified. V lost 7 bases and J lost 3, with 7 bases in between. There are 12 residues in the CDR3. Sequencing used PBMCs, obtained before TCRalphabeta/CD19-depleted stem cell transplant. The chain joins TRBV12-3 or TRBV12-4 to TRBJ1-3; D remains ambiguous. The clonotype originates from a boy under three years old with Wiskott-Aldrich syndrome, due to receive a stem cell transplant. CDR3 amino acids: CASIPGGNTIYF. CDR3 nucleotides: TGTGCCAGCATACCAGGTGGAAACACCATATATTTT.